The 13 T cell receptor beta chains presented below share a single source sample, sequenced in a study of cytomegalovirus exposure and HLA in healthy donors. 13 Jbeta primers and 60 Vbeta primers were used for the PCR. Sequencing used immunoSEQ multiplex PCR; TCRdb keeps in-frame clones, though not all of them. The sample shows about 170,000 clones, 85% of them seen only once. Specimen: PBMCs. All receptors derive from a man aged 25 to 40 in good health and CMV-seropositive.

The J gene is TRBJ1-5, the V gene TRBV5-6, with TRBD1 identical over 7 bases. Trimming cost V 5 bases and J 4 bases; bases outside gene matches: 9. Looked up from germline, CDR1 is SGHDT and CDR2 is YYEEEE. The CDR3 extends over 15 amino acids. The chain's CDR3 is CASSFGQARNQPQHF. The DNA for the CDR3 is TGTGCCAGCAGTTTCGGACAGGCCAGGAATCAGCCCCAGCATTTT.

This chain links TRBV18 with TRBJ2-5, with a weak D call TRBD1 (5 bases). Germline V gene sequence: CDR1 KGHSH, CDR2 LQKENI. Trimming stripped 3 bases from V and 4 bases from J, with 18 bases between. This CDR3 comprises 16 residues. In nucleotides, the CDR3 is TGTGCCAGCTCACCCGCCCTTCCTGGTAGGGGAGAGACCCAGTACTTC. Protein sequence: CASSPALPGRGETQYF.

The rearrangement links TRBV5-6 to TRBJ2-5, with D tentatively TRBD2 (5 bases). Germline CDR1 is SGHDT and CDR2 is YYEEEE. This CDR3 region has 14 residues. The ends were cut back, 4 bases at V and 0 bases at J, with 10 bases in the middle. The CDR3 nucleotides read TGTGCCAGCAGCAAGTGGAGGTACCAAGAGACCCAGTACTTC. Protein sequence: CASSKWRYQETQYF.

V gene TRBV12-5 combines with J gene TRBJ1-5; D is unclear. Germline loops: CDR1 LGHNT, CDR2 FRNRAP. This CDR3 comprises 12 residues. The V gene lost 3 bases and the J gene lost 6 bases, with 6 bases spanning the gap. CDR3 amino acids: CASGFPGQPQHF. Written as DNA, the CDR3 is TGTGCTAGTGGTTTTCCCGGTCAGCCCCAGCATTTT.

Points on this clone: The germline gene is not matched at one end of the junction; a read error may be the cause. CDR3 protein: CASSDWGGSVNIEAFF. Here the CDR3 DNA reads TGTGCCAGCAGTGATTGGGGAGGCAGTGTGAACATTGAAGCTTTCTTT. V usage is TRBV2 and J usage is TRBJ1-1; no firm D call. Germline V gives CDR1 SNHLY, CDR2 FYNNEI. This CDR3 is built from 16 residues.

The V and J genes are TRBV18 and TRBJ1-1; TRBD1 might be the D (6 bases). The CDR3 contains 11 residues. The germline V gene encodes CDR1 KGHSH and CDR2 LQKENI. Trimming stripped 5 bases from V and 8 bases from J, with 9 bases between. The CDR3 nucleotides are TGTGCCAGCTCATCCGACAGGGAAGCTTTCTTT. Translated: CASSSDREAFF.

This sequence joins TRBV5-4 and TRBJ1-2; D ambiguous. V lost 6 bases and J 0 bases, leaving 15 bases between the germline ends. Germline V lookup: CDR1 SGHNT, CDR2 YYREEE (reference sequence). The CDR3 has 15 residues. The CDR3 sequence: CASTLDTATNYGYTF. CDR3 in DNA: TGTGCCAGCACCCTCGATACCGCGACTAACTATGGCTACACCTTC.

V usage is TRBV5-1 and J usage is TRBJ2-3; a weak D match, TRBD1 (7 bases). CDR1 and CDR2 from the germline V gene are SGHRS and YFSETQ. The CDR3 spans 14 residues. V lost 0 bases and J 4 bases, leaving 9 bases between the germline ends. CDR3: CASSLGRGPDTQYF. CDR3 DNA: TGCGCCAGCAGCTTGGGGAGGGGGCCAGATACGCAGTATTTT.

The chain has TRBV29-1 and TRBJ2-5, with 11 bases that match TRBD1. With the DNA end fitting TRBJ2-7 better, the J assignment may be wrong. The CDR3 has 14 amino acids. Germline V CDR1 and CDR2: SQVTM, ANQGSEA. CDR3 in DNA: TGCAGCGCGCTGCGGGACAGGGGGTTATCCGAGCAGTACTTC. Its translation: CSALRDRGLSEQYF.

The chain couples TRBV5-5 to TRBJ2-1; D perhaps matches TRBD1 (6 bases). The CDR3 contains 15 residues. Germline V gene sequence: CDR1 SGHKS, CDR2 YYEKEE (reference sequence). V lost 2 bases and J 10 bases, leaving 19 bases between the germline ends. Here the CDR3 reads CASSLGGEFLSEQFF. CDR3 nucleotide sequence: TGTGCCAGCAGCTTAGGGGGAGAATTTTTGTCGGAGCAGTTCTTC. The variable domain in full, completed from reference TRBV5-5 and TRBJ2-1, reads DAGVTQSPTHLIKTRGQQVTLRCSPISGHKSVSWYQQVLGQGPQFIFQYYEKEERGRGNFPDRFSARQFPNYSSELNVNALLLGDSALYLCASSLGGEFLSEQFFGPGTRLTVL.

The chain combines TRBV7-3 with TRBJ2-1, with 9 nucleotides matching TRBD2. The V segment lost 4 bases and the J segment 2 bases; nucleotides outside the gene matches: 3. This CDR3 has 15 amino acids. Germline values: CDR1 SGHTA, CDR2 FQGTGA. The CDR3 protein is CASSYAGGAYNEQFF. The CDR3 bases are TGTGCCAGCAGCTATGCGGGAGGGGCCTACAATGAGCAGTTCTTC.

J is TRBJ2-3 and V is TRBV11-2; TRBD2 is a possible D gene (6 bases). The germline V gene has CDR1 SGHAT and CDR2 FQNNGV. The germline V and J ends were trimmed by 10 bases and 6 bases, with 8 bases remaining between them. This CDR3 is 10 amino acids long. CDR3 coding DNA: TGTGCCACCCGGGGGGATACGCAGTATTTT. It translates to CATRGDTQYF.

This sequence joins TRBV11-2 and TRBJ1-2; 8 bases agree with TRBD1. Germline CDR1 SGHAT, CDR2 FQNNGV. This CDR3 contains 16 residues. The J segment lost 7 bases and the V segment lost 3 bases, leaving 13 bases of the junction unmatched. CDR3 loop: CASSFFYGQGPGGYTF. The CDR3 DNA reads TGTGCCAGCAGCTTCTTCTATGGACAGGGACCGGGTGGCTACACCTTC. The entire variable domain, with the rest obtained from reference TRBV11-2 and TRBJ1-2, is as follows: EAGVAQSPRYKIIEKRQSVAFWCNPISGHATLYWYQQILGQGPKLLIQFQNNGVVDDSQLPKDRFSAERLKGVDSTLKIQPAKLEDSAVYLCASSFFYGQGPGGYTFGSGTRLTVV.